Below are 2 T cell receptor beta chains sequenced from a single sample in a study of blood T cell repertoires in COVID-19. Libraries were prepared by immunoSEQ multiplex PCR; TCRdb keeps only in-frame clonotypes and omits some of them. In the table there are fewer than 600,000 clones, approximately 88% of which are singletons. The source material was PBMCs or T cells enriched from blood (not recorded which). The receptors shown here come from a woman aged 40 to 49 who had recovered from COVID-19.

The genes are TRBV7-9 and TRBJ2-1, with 9 bases fitting TRBD2. V was clipped by 0 bases and J by 1 base; unmatched bases: 10. Germline V gene lookup returns CDR1 SEHNR and CDR2 FQNEAQ (reference sequence). This CDR3 has 19 amino acids. The CDR3 is CASSLAINSGGPSYNEQFF. The DNA for the CDR3 is TGTGCCAGCAGCTTAGCCATTAATAGCGGGGGACCTTCCTACAATGAGCAGTTCTTC.

This chain joins TRBV18 and TRBJ1-1; TRBD1 aligns across 11 bases. The CDR3 sequence is 15 residues long. The V and J ends lost 5 bases and 1 base, in that order; junction bases with no gene match: 3. The V gene's germline CDR1 is KGHSH and CDR2 LQKENI. CDR3 coding DNA: TGTGCCAGCTCATCGGGACAGGGGGGGAACACTGAAGCTTTCTTT. This sequence encodes CASSSGQGGNTEAFF.